This T cell receptor (beta chain) was documented in a study of cytomegalovirus exposure and HLA in healthy donors. Study results and caveats: The authors later found most CMV-associated TCR beta chains appeared HLA-restricted. By HLA locus, TCR association rates varied in a later analysis, with DRB1 showing the most and HLA-C the fewest. About 90% or about 30% of the time was how often most TCR beta V segments were productive, according to an earlier analysis. The classifier, whose performance was assessed in both the original and validation cohorts, reportedly diagnosed cytomegalovirus status with high specificity and sensitivity.

The PCR employed 60 Vbeta primers together with 13 Jbeta primers. Clones were sequenced by immunoSEQ multiplex PCR, and TCRdb holds only the in-frame ones, with some missing. In the table there are 150,000 or so clones, 75% to 80% of which are singletons. Regarding this clone: Its antigen is undetermined.

The TCR comes from a man in his forties in good health and CMV-seropositive. Material: PBMCs.

For the CDR3, the DNA is TGTGCCAGCAGCGTCGCAGTTAACAATGAGCAGTTCTTC. Protein sequence: CASSVAVNNEQFF. The V and J genes are TRBV9 and TRBJ2-1, with D unclear. V was pared by 2 bases and J by 5 bases, with 8 bases between. The CDR3 contains 13 residues. CDR1 and CDR2 (germline): SGDLS, YYNGEE. Full variable domain (missing parts from reference TRBV9 and TRBJ2-1): DSGVTQTPKHLITATGQRVTLRCSPRSGDLSVYWYQQSLDQGLQFLIQYYNGEERAKGNILERFSAQQFPDLHSELNLSSLELGDSALYFCASSVAVNNEQFFGPGTRLTVL.